This entry describes one TCR beta chain. These data originate in a study of technical replicates of blood from several donors. Clones were read by immunoSEQ multiplex PCR, and TCRdb kept only the in-frame ones, dropping some. The sample gives roughly 70,000 clones, 85% to 95% of which show up once; 4% to 5% is in the top ten. CDR1 and CDR2 (germline): SGHVS, FQNEAQ. This CDR3 region has 13 residues. The V segment lost 6 bases and the J segment 5 bases; nucleotides outside the gene matches: 6. The chain couples TRBV7-8 to TRBJ1-2, with 7 bases fitting TRBD1. Input material: PBMCs. The TCR originated in a human donor in good health. Some clones in this sample may be carry-over from other donors' samples. The CDR3: CASRRGQGYGYTF. The CDR3 nucleotides read TGTGCCAGCAGGAGGGGGCAAGGGTATGGCTACACCTTC.